These 14 T cell receptor beta chains were sequenced from one sample in a study of T cells in Graves' hyperthyroidism and ophthalmopathy. Amplified regions were TCR beta CDR3 sequences from RNA transcripts. RT-PCR in the first round (using the HTBI primer set) targeted the TCR CDR3. TCRdb processed the multiplex PCR reads anew with MiXCR; each CDR3 protein has one entry. The sample holds 400,000 to 500,000 distinct CDR3 sequences; roughly 14% are singletons and the top ten take less than 15%. The sample taken for sequencing was blood. These receptors were taken from a man between 18 and 35 years old with Graves' ophthalmopathy.

This clonotype was seen many times. The V call is TRBV2, the J call TRBJ2-7; D is perhaps TRBD1 or TRBD2 (5 bases each). CDR1 SNHLY and CDR2 FYNNEI come from the germline V gene. The CDR3 runs to 13 residues. The germline V and J ends were trimmed by 6 bases and 3 bases, with 12 bases remaining between them. The CDR3 DNA reads as TGTGCCAGCAGGGGGGACGGGAACTACGAGCAGTACTTC. It specifies CASRGDGNYEQYF.

At least ten counts were recorded for this clonotype. V usage is TRBV11-3 and J usage is TRBJ2-5, with 7 bases fitting TRBD1. The CDR3 runs 15 residues. Germline trimming cut 2 bases from V and 3 bases from J; bases unmatched to any gene: 6. Germline loops: CDR1 SGHNT, CDR2 YENEEA. CDR3 residues: CASSLTGQLKETQYF. The CDR3 DNA follows: TGTGCCAGCAGCTTAACGGGACAGTTAAAAGAGACCCAGTACTTC.

This clonotype was detected ten times or more. This chain connects TRBV4-1 to TRBJ2-7; TRBD1 might be the D (5 bases). Trimming removed 0 bases from V and 4 bases from J, with 10 bases in between. This CDR3 is 14 amino acids long. CDR1 MGHRA and CDR2 YSYEKL come from the germline V gene. CDR3 DNA sequence: TGCGCCAGCAGCCAAGATCAGGCAGGGTACGAGCAGTACTTC. As protein: CASSQDQAGYEQYF.

The sample holds many counts of this clonotype. The chain employs TRBV6-1 and TRBJ2-2; 7 bases line up with TRBD2. V shed 5 bases, J shed 4 bases, and the junction held 7 bases outside the gene matches. The CDR3 is 15 residues long. The germline CDR1 and CDR2 sequences are MNHNS and SASEGT. CDR3 sequence reads: CASSNRDYPTGELFF. CDR3 DNA sequence: TGTGCCAGCAGTAACCGGGACTACCCCACCGGGGAGCTGTTTTTT.

The genes are TRBV20-1 and TRBJ2-1, with 12 nucleotides matching TRBD2. Germline CDR1 and CDR2: DFQATT and SNEGSKA (reference sequence). The CDR3 extends over 18 amino acids. The J segment lost 10 bases and the V segment lost 3 bases, leaving 19 bases of the junction unmatched. The CDR3 protein is CSARTGRGLAGGREEQFF. In nucleotides, the CDR3 is TGCAGTGCTAGGACGGGTAGGGGCCTAGCGGGAGGGCGGGAGGAGCAGTTCTTC.

This clonotype was seen many times. This chain links TRBV20-1 with TRBJ1-4; 8 bases agree with TRBD1. The CDR3 spans 13 residues. Germline loops: CDR1 DFQATT, CDR2 SNEGSKA (reference sequence). Trimming took 1 base from V and 6 from J; bases not matched to a gene: 1. CDR3 sequence (DNA): TGCAGTGCTAGAGCAGGGGGCGATGAAAAACTGTTTTTT. Translation gives CSARAGGDEKLFF.

This clonotype appeared many times. A much larger clone lies a single base off, so this may be a read error. The chain employs TRBV5-8 and TRBJ1-5; 7 bases agree with TRBD1. This CDR3 is 13 amino acids long. Trimming cost V 2 bases and J 5 bases; bases outside gene matches: 1. Germline loops: CDR1 SGHTS, CDR2 YDEGEE. The CDR3 sequence is CASSFQGDQPQHF. As DNA, the CDR3 is TGTGCCAGCAGCTTTCAGGGGGATCAGCCCCAGCATTTT.

The table lists this clonotype with many counts. The chain carries TRBV5-1 and TRBJ2-3; D gene ambiguous. This CDR3 has 13 amino acids. Germline V CDR1 and CDR2: SGHRS, YFSETQ. V lost 4 bases, J lost 6 bases, and 12 bases lay in between. The CDR3 region is CASSNRAPDTQYF. CDR3 bases: TGCGCCAGCAGCAACCGGGCCCCGGATACGCAGTATTTT.

Ten or more counts support this clonotype. The chain is built from TRBV9 and TRBJ1-6, with D possibly being TRBD1 (6 bases). V was cut by 4 bases and J by 9 bases, with 17 bases left in between. CDR3 length: 15 residues. CDR1 is SGDLS, CDR2 YYNGEE, per germline. CDR3 region: CASSSQGTGGSPLHF. CDR3 DNA sequence: TGTGCCAGCAGCTCCCAGGGGACTGGGGGTTCACCCCTCCACTTT.

At least ten counts were recorded for this clonotype. The chain uses TRBV7-9 and TRBJ1-1; D is ambiguous. The germline CDR1 and CDR2 sequences are SEHNR and FQNEAQ (reference sequence). V gave up 5 bases and J gave up 7 bases, with 17 bases separating them. CDR3 length equals 14 residues. This CDR3 is CASSRRSDGLEAFF. CDR3 nucleotide sequence: TGTGCCAGCAGCCGACGATCGGACGGTCTTGAAGCTTTCTTT.

The chain has TRBV5-6 and TRBJ1-5; D call uncertain. The CDR3 contains 13 residues. The germline gives CDR1 SGHDT, CDR2 YYEEEE. V was pared by 0 bases and J by 11 bases, with 12 bases between. DNA for the CDR3: TGTGCCAGCAGCTTGGAGCCCGGGATGGCCCAGCATTTT. As protein: CASSLEPGMAQHF.

CDR3 in amino acids: CAWTNRGGTDTQYF. CDR3 DNA sequence: TGTGCCTGGACTAATAGAGGGGGGACAGATACGCAGTATTTT. The genes are TRBV30 and TRBJ2-3; D assignment may be TRBD1 or TRBD2 (6 bases each). CDR3 length equals 14 residues. The germline gives CDR1 GTSNPN, CDR2 SVGIG (reference sequence). Trimming pared 4 bases from V and 3 bases from J, leaving 14 bases between.

In this sample, this clonotype turned up many times. J is TRBJ1-2 and V is TRBV5-5; 11 bases agree with TRBD1. Germline V gene data show CDR1 as SGHKS and CDR2 as YYEKEE (reference sequence). With V trimmed by 2 bases and J by 7 bases, 4 bases remained unmatched. The CDR3 is 14 amino acids. CDR3 region: CASSLGTGGVGYTF. The CDR3 nucleotides read TGTGCCAGCAGCTTAGGGACAGGGGGAGTTGGCTACACCTTC. The whole variable domain, remainder taken from reference TRBV5-5 and TRBJ1-2, is DAGVTQSPTHLIKTRGQQVTLRCSPISGHKSVSWYQQVLGQGPQFIFQYYEKEERGRGNFPDRFSARQFPNYSSELNVNALLLGDSALYLCASSLGTGGVGYTFGSGTRLTVV.

The genes are TRBV5-5 and TRBJ1-3; D unresolved. This CDR3 spans 17 amino acids. Trimming left V 0 bases short and J 4 bases short, with 17 bases between. Per germline, CDR1 SGHKS and CDR2 YYEKEE (reference sequence). The CDR3 nucleotides are TGTGCCAGCAGCTTGGAGAGGCCCTCCTCTACCGGAAACACCATATATTTT. Translation: CASSLERPSSTGNTIYF.